These 2 T cell receptor beta chains were all obtained from the same sample, sequenced in a study of T cells after yellow fever vaccination. TCRdb recomputed calls from the 5' RACE reads with MiXCR, one row per CDR3 protein. The sample includes about 320,000 distinct CDR3 sequences, 6.5% to 8.5% of them seen just once. The sequences come from PBMCs, collected about 41 days after the first yellow fever vaccination. Receptor source: a man between 18 and 35 years old who received the YFV17D yellow fever vaccine.

This chain connects TRBV5-1 to TRBJ2-3, with TRBD2 identical over 14 bases. This CDR3 has 15 amino acids. Germline-derived CDR1 and CDR2 are SGHRS and YFSETQ. V lost 4 bases and J lost 4; bases outside the gene matches: 2. The CDR3 nucleotides are TGCGCCAGCAGCGGGACTAGCGGGGGCCCAGATACGCAGTATTTT. Residues: CASSGTSGGPDTQYF.

At least ten counts were recorded for this clonotype. The chain combines TRBV20-1 with TRBJ2-2; D remains ambiguous. The germline gives CDR1 DFQATT, CDR2 SNEGSKA (reference sequence). Trimming took off 4 bases at V and 8 bases at J, with 17 bases between the two ends. The CDR3 length is 14 residues. This chain's CDR3 is CSAITETEGGELFF. In DNA form, the CDR3 reads TGCAGTGCTATAACAGAAACCGAAGGGGGGGAGCTGTTTTTT.